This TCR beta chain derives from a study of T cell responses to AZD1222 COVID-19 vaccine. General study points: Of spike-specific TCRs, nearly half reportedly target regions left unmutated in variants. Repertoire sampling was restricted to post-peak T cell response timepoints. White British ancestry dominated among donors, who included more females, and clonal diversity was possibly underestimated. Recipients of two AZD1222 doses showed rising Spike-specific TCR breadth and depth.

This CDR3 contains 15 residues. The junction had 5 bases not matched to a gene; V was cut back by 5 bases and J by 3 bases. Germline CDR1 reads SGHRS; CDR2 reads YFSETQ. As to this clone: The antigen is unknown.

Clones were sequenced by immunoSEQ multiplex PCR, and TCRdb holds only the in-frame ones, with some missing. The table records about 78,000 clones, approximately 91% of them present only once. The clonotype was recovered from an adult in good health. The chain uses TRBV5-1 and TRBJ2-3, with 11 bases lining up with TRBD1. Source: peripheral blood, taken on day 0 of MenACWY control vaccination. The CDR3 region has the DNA TGCGCCAGCAGACCCGGGACAGGGGGGACAGATACGCAGTATTTT. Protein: CASRPGTGGTDTQYF.